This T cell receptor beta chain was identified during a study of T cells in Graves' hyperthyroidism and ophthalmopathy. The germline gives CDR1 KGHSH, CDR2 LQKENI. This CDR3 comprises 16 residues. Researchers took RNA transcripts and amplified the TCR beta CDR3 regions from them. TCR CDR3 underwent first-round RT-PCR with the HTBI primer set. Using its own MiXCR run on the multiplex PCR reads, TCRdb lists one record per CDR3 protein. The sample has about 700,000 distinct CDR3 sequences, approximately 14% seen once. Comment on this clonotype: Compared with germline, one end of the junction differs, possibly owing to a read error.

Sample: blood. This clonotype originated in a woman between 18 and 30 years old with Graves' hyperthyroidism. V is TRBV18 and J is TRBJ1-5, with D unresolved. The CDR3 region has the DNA TGTGCCGGCTCACCCCAGTCACCCCGTAGCAATCAGCCCCAGCATTTT. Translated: CAGSPQSPRSNQPQHF.